This TCR beta chain stems from a study of blood T cells in healthy people across ages (dated by TCRdb to about 2015). Regarding the study in general: In model experiments, template switching captured roughly one uniquely barcoded TCR beta cDNA molecule for every two T cells. Age-related changes in TCR beta repertoire diversity were measured in the study by deep sequencing normalized with unique cDNA molecular identifiers. Four age groups were formed from the donors: young (average around 15 years), middle-aged (roughly 38), aged (roughly 56) and long-lived (roughly 81). For two donors (one aged 18 to 30 and one aged 80 or older), the study analyzed two additional independent replicas of 1 million unique cDNA reads from the same blood draw. Findings and caveats that apply to the study as a whole: Because the CMV infection status of the donors was unknown, age-related changes in expanded clonotypes may potentially have been confounded. As age increased, observed TCR beta diversity per million T cells dropped in a roughly linear way, and a significant reduction was already evident by age about 40. Estimates of total diversity based on one million sequenced T cells were regarded as lower bounds and as underestimates. Compared with the aged group, the long-lived group had more naive CD4+ T cells, fewer expanded clones and increased TCR diversity, suggesting age selection. Bulk unsorted PBMC profiling prevented conclusive comparison of naive and antigen-experienced compartments. The percentage of naive T cells measured by flow cytometry correlated strongly with observed TCR beta diversity.

13 amino acids form the CDR3, both terminal residues included. The sequence is cut down to CDR3 DNA, 39 bases in frame from base 1. Sequences LGHDT (CDR1) and YNNKEL (CDR2) are obtained from the germline V gene (reference sequence). Deletion took 4 bases off V and 10 bases off J, with a span of 16 bases between the germline ends. The approximately 39 donors, aged about 6 to 100 years, were systemically healthy Caucasian individuals from Russia. Approximately 9.7 milliliters of peripheral blood were drawn from each donor into EDTA-treated Vacutainer tubes. Ficoll-Paque density-gradient centrifugation was used to isolate PBMCs, with at least 7 million obtained per sample. Trizol reagent was used to extract total RNA from the PBMCs, yielding at least 5.5 micrograms per sample. Naive CD45RAhigh/CD27high T cell percentages were measured by flow cytometry on a PBMC aliquot from every donor. This clonotype occurred a few times. This receptor's antigen is unknown. The CDR3 end shows no conserved phenylalanine or tryptophan, and so a read error is likely.

The library was prepared using 5' RACE. Sequencing used an Illumina HiSeq 2500. A second roughly 7 to 12 cycle PCR used a sample-barcoded 5' primer and a J-beta primer mix. A unique molecular identifier was introduced onto each TCR beta cDNA molecule by a template-switch 5' adaptor carrying 12 random nucleotides. Each sample yielded at least 2.5 million CDR3-containing paired-end reads. First-strand cDNA was synthesized from all RNA with the Mint cDNA synthesis kit, primed by a TRBC-specific oligonucleotide. All cDNA was treated with uracil-DNA glycosylase and then went through a first 18-cycle PCR with the universal primers M1SS and BC2_uni_R. Turning to the authors' computational methods: Each sample was normalized by randomly selecting 1 million high-quality reads, each carrying a distinct molecular identifier. Reads sharing molecular identifiers were discarded rather than binned into consensus sequences. CDR3 identification, clonotype clustering and error correction used MiTCR with a Q25 quality threshold and the strictest error-elimination algorithm. A nonparametric unseen species model with Euler transformation was used to estimate lower-bound total TCR beta diversity. Through fastp at Q25 and MiXCR, TCRdb rebuilt clones from the public reads, retaining in-frame beta chains. Entries are consolidated by CDR3 protein sequence, retaining the most common genes and DNA. These V and J calls rely on TCRdb rather than the paper's analysis. The sample profile shows around 1,000,000 distinct CDR3 sequences; about 23% of them were found once. Jointly, the top ten make up about 0.72% of the sample.

This sample also appeared in a second study, on T cells of mothers and their children. As that second paper reports: The donors were nine systemically healthy Caucasian individuals, made up of three mothers and their six children. cDNA synthesis consumed the entire amount of extracted RNA, loaded at about 1.6 ug RNA in each 15 ul reaction. In the second PCR, the M1S primer introduced both the sample barcodes and 2-4 random nucleotides. Each mother yielded over 8.5 million TCR beta CDR3 reads and each child 3 million to 3.5 million reads. TCR recombination output is similarly shaped by thymic selection in related and unrelated pairs, with a minor effect exerted by inherited differences. Normalized repertoire overlap was always found to be slightly, but never significantly, higher in related mother-child pairs than in unrelated mother-child pairs. No persistent microchimeric T cell clones were found, with a detection sensitivity of 85 to 100 clones per million clonotypes. In the study, deep NGS was used to compare the TCR beta repertoires of mothers and children, and features distinguishing related mother-child pairs from unrelated individuals were sought. The mean age was around 40 +/- 4 years for the mothers and approximately 11 +/- 4 years for the children. After adapters were ligated using NEBNext reagents, the libraries underwent 100+100 nt paired-end sequencing on an Illumina HiSeq 2000. To prevent cross-contamination, the mother and child libraries were prepared a month apart and were sequenced in separate runs. Each donor had between roughly 450,000 and 2,100,000 distinct TCR beta clonotypes identified. Naive TCR beta clonotypes were estimated from low-frequency clonotypes matched to each donor's FACS-determined naive share, without sorting.

The sequenced sample was blood. The receptor was derived from a girl aged 2 to 10 in good health. In this chain, TRBV3-1 is recombined with TRBJ2-5; the D gene may be TRBD1 or TRBD2, since each aligns over 5 bases. The CDR3 in this case is CASSLRGAVYQYL. The base sequence is TGTGCCAGCAGCCTCCGAGGGGCAGTTTACCAGTACCTC.